The 8 T cell receptor beta chains below come from one sample, sequenced in a study of blood T cell repertoires in COVID-19 (TCRdb year 2020). The library was made by the immunoSEQ multiplex PCR assay. In TCRdb, the immuneACCESS table is reduced to in-frame sequences with V and J assigned. These tables do not hold every clone; where another copy was compared, an unresolved V gene accounts for under half, and the others remain unexplained. Within this sample are fewer than 200,000 clones, with approximately 85% of them counted one time only. About 1.2% of the sample comes from the top ten. Material: peripheral blood. The receptors come from a man aged 60-69 years who had recovered from COVID-19.

This rearrangement joins TRBV10-3 to TRBJ1-2; D might be TRBD1 (5 bases). CDR1 is ENHRY, CDR2 SYGVKD, per germline. The CDR3 length is 15 residues. V was pared by 4 bases and J by 3 bases, with 15 bases between. The CDR3 reads CAISGIPAGHYGYTF. The CDR3 DNA reads TGTGCCATCAGTGGGATACCGGCGGGGCACTATGGCTACACCTTC.

The chain links TRBV5-4 to TRBJ1-4; D gene ambiguous. Germline V gene data show CDR1 as SGHNT and CDR2 as YYREEE (reference sequence). V was clipped by 4 bases and J by 1 base, with 8 bases between them. The CDR3 has 14 residues. CDR3 in DNA: TGTGCCAGCAGCCAGGATCTAACTAATGAAAAACTGTTTTTT. Amino acids: CASSQDLTNEKLFF.

This chain uses TRBV6-1 with TRBJ1-1; D not certain. Germline values: CDR1 MNHNS, CDR2 SASEGT. The germline V and J ends were trimmed by 0 bases and 8 bases, with 10 bases remaining between them. This CDR3 has 13 residues. CDR3: CASSEAWQAEAFF. CDR3 DNA sequence: TGTGCCAGCAGTGAAGCGTGGCAGGCGGAAGCTTTCTTT.

The chain couples TRBV29-1 to TRBJ1-2; possible D gene TRBD1, 5 bases. Germline assignment: CDR1 SQVTM and CDR2 ANQGSEA. V lost 7 bases and J 8 bases, leaving 14 bases between the germline ends. CDR3 length: 11 residues. CDR3 sequence (DNA): TGCAGCGGCAGGGCTGGACGGGGCTACACCTTC. Translating it yields CSGRAGRGYTF.

The genes are TRBV15 and TRBJ2-5; tentative D call: TRBD2 (5 bases). V lost 8 bases, J lost 7 bases, and 14 bases lay in between. This CDR3 contains 12 residues. CDR1 is LNHNV, CDR2 YYDKDF, per germline (reference sequence). The CDR3 region is CATGSEGGTQYF. The CDR3 DNA is TGTGCCACCGGGAGCGAGGGCGGGACCCAGTACTTC.

The chain carries TRBV3-1 (or the pseudogene TRBV3-2) and TRBJ1-1; D ambiguous. Trimming shortened V by 0 bases and J by 2 bases, and 10 bases separated the two germline ends. The CDR3 runs 15 residues. Germline V gene data show CDR1 as LGHDT and CDR2 as YNNKEL (reference sequence). The CDR3 nucleotides read TGTGCCAGCAGCCAAGAATACAGACCTAACACTGAAGCTTTCTTT. Amino acid sequence: CASSQEYRPNTEAFF.

The chain links TRBV9 to TRBJ2-1; 13 positions match TRBD2. Germline CDR1 SGDLS, CDR2 YYNGEE. There are 16 residues in the CDR3. V shed 0 bases and J 8 bases; nucleotides not matched to a gene: 5. CDR3 sequence reads: CASSVGTSGGAYEQFF. DNA for the CDR3: TGTGCCAGCAGCGTAGGAACTAGCGGGGGGGCCTATGAGCAGTTCTTC.

The V call is TRBV19, the J call TRBJ1-1; D is unclear. V was cut by 8 bases and J by 6 bases, with 16 bases left in between. The CDR3 extends over 13 amino acids. Germline CDR1 and CDR2: LNHDA and SQIVND (reference sequence). The CDR3 protein is CASAASGFAEAFF. The CDR3 DNA reads TGTGCCAGTGCCGCTTCGGGGTTCGCTGAAGCTTTCTTT. Together with reference TRBV19 and TRBJ1-1, the CDR3 gives the full variable domain: DGGITQSPKYLFRKEGQNVTLSCEQNLNHDAMYWYRQDPGQGLRLIYYSQIVNDFQKGDIAEGYSVSREKKESFPLTVTSAQKNPTAFYLCASAASGFAEAFFGQGTRLTVV.